This note documents a single TCR beta chain sequence. Data came from immunoSEQ multiplex PCR; TCRdb stores just in-frame clones and leaves some out. This table has 75,000 to 95,000 clones, roughly 96% appearing once. This entry is derived from a study of technical replicates of blood from a handful of donors. The CDR3 sequence is 13 residues long. The V and J ends lost 2 bases and 8 bases respectively, with 12 bases between them. Germline V CDR1 and CDR2: ENHRY, SYGVKD. The receptor comes from a human donor in good health. This sequence joins TRBV10-3 and TRBJ2-5, with a weak D call TRBD2 (5 bases). Sequencing was carried out using T cells isolated from PBMCs. The CDR3 here is CAISEEGGATQYF. For the CDR3, the DNA is TGTGCCATCAGTGAGGAGGGTGGAGCAACCCAGTACTTC.